This T cell receptor (beta chain) appears in the sequencing data of a study of identical twins (dated by TCRdb to about 2016). Broadly, across the study: To test whether fetal clonotypes persist, the study used deep sequencing on TCR alpha and beta repertoires from monozygotic twins, unrelated adults of various ages, and cord blood. To rule out contamination, replicate twin experiments were performed at different times with different library preparation protocols.

What the study reported, not specific to this receptor: Out-of-frame TCR alpha sharing in monozygotic twins was systematically underestimated by recombination models, whereas sharing between unrelated individuals was in agreement with the recombination models. A weaker excess of twin sharing was found in beta out-of-frame sequences because the signal-to-noise ratio was lowered by fewer shared sequences. Conclusions relied on cross-sectional statistical analysis, since the same donors could not be followed over many years. Fewer insertions were carried by abundant cord blood beta clonotypes, a similar but weaker trend appeared in young adult naive repertoires, and no such trend appeared in memory repertoires. Invariant T cells such as MAIT and iNKT could partly confound zero-insertion analyses, though diverse VJ usage argued against this for most clonotypes. Out-of-frame TCR alpha sequences shared between twins showed an excess of low generation-probability sequences compared with coincidental sharing between unrelated individuals.

Libraries were prepared through 5' RACE. TCRdb lists the instrument as Illumina HiSeq 2000. A universal primer binding site was introduced by template switching, and a unique molecular identifier was present in the final cDNA, enabling accurate counting of TCR cDNA molecules. First-strand cDNA for TCR alpha and beta chains was synthesized from specific primers in the conserved constant-segment region. To control for contamination, each cDNA library was double barcoded with a SMART-Mk sample barcode plus Illumina barcodes. TruSeq adapter sequences, together with Illumina sample barcodes, were added in two successive PCR steps. The TCR alpha and beta cDNA libraries were sequenced on the Illumina HiSeq platform using custom primers. The source study handled its data this way. Unique molecular identifiers were extracted from raw reads with MiGEC, and CDR3 positions were determined with MiXCR. Recombination models were inferred per individual with the repgenHMM and IGoR tools using an EM algorithm. Shared clonotype analysis was performed with the tcR package in R, normalizing sharing by the product of cloneset sizes. To study raw recombination free of thymic and clonal selection effects, out-of-frame nonproductive sequences were analyzed. TCRdb reprocessing: public reads trimmed at Q25 with fastp, clones called with MiXCR, in-frame beta chains kept. Each entry is one CDR3 protein sequence, shown with its most common DNA and genes. These V and J calls originate from TCRdb's pipeline instead of the authors' own analysis. In this sample the table shows 350,000 to 400,000 distinct CDR3 sequences, approximately 9.1% of which occur a single time. The ten largest account for more than 8% of the sample.

V is trimmed back by 3 bases and J by 8 bases, and the junction contains 6 bases that no gene match accounts for. In the germline V gene, CDR1 corresponds to KGHSH and CDR2 to LQKENI. Spanning cysteine to phenylalanine, the CDR3 consists of 15 amino acids. Only CDR3 DNA is held: 45 bases, read in frame from base 1. Note on this clonotype: Its antigen target is currently unknown. Base qualities are not at hand, and no much larger clone is one base apart.

Only healthy Caucasian donors were included. The researchers also sequenced three unrelated adults who were not twins: a male aged 18 to 30, a male aged 50 to 59, and a female aged 50 to 59. Using Miltenyi CD45RO+ enrichment and human naive T-cell isolation kits, memory (CD45RO+) and naive T cells were isolated from PBMC. This sequence uses TRBV18 and TRBJ2-1; 11 junctional bases match TRBD2. The clonotype comes from a woman aged 50 to 65 in good health. Sequencing was carried out using naive T cells sorted from blood. The cell subset or site label here, explained by the study, means: cells isolated with a human naive T-cell isolation kit. The nucleotides read TGTGCCAGCTCACCGCGACTAGCGGGATCGGATGAGCAGTTCTTC. Its translation is CASSPRLAGSDEQFF.